This TCR beta chain is drawn from a study of T cell clones after liver transplantation. Study-level results: Small, mixed patient groups and varying post-transplant times limit these conclusions. A significant post-transplant drop in circulating graft-donor-reactive CD4 TCRbeta sequences occurred in most of the 8 subjects. Compared with third party-reactive sequences, donor-reactive ones declined more, independent of withdrawal success.

The CDR3 is 13 amino acids. Per germline, CDR1 SEHNR and CDR2 FQNEAQ (reference sequence). Trimming stripped 5 bases from V and 4 bases from J, with 11 bases between. CD3+CD4+ and CD3+CD8+ cells were FACS-sorted from thawed unstimulated PBMCs. Note on this clone: Its matching antigen is unknown.

Using immunoSEQ multiplex PCR, the repertoire was profiled, and TCRdb retains in-frame clones only, with some absent. Of approximately 100,000 clones in the sample, 75% to 85% were seen once. The origin of this receptor is a human donor who received a liver transplant. The chain has TRBV7-9 and TRBJ1-1; D not resolved. Sequenced material: CD4+ T cells from blood, taken before liver transplant. This CDR3 reads CASSKMFITEAFF. The DNA of the CDR3 is TGTGCCAGCAGCAAAATGTTCATCACTGAAGCTTTCTTT.